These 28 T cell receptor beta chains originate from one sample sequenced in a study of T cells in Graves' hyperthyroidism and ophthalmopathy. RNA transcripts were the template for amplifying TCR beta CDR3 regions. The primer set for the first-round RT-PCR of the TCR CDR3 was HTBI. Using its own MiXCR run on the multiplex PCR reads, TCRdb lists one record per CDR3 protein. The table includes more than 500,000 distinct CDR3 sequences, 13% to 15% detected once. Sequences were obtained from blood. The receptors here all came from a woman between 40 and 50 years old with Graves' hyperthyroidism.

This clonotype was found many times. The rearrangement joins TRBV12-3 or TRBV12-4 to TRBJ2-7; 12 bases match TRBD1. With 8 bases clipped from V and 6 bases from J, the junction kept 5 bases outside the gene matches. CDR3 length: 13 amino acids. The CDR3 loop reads CASSRDRGPEQYF. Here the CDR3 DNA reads TGTGCCAGCTCAAGGGACAGGGGGCCCGAGCAGTACTTC.

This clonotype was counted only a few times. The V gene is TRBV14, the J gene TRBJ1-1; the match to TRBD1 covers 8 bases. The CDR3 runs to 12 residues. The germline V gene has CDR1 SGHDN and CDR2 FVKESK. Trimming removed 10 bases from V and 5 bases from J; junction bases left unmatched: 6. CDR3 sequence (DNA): TGTGCCACTTCGACAGGGGAAACTGAAGCTTTCTTT. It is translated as CATSTGETEAFF.

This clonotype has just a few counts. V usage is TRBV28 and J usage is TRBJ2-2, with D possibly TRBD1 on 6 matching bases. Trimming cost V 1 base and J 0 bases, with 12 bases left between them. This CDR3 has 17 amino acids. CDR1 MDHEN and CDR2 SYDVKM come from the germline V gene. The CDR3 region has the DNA TGTGCCAGCAGTTTATTTTCAGGGGCCGCGAACACCGGGGAGCTGTTTTTT. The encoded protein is CASSLFSGAANTGELFF.

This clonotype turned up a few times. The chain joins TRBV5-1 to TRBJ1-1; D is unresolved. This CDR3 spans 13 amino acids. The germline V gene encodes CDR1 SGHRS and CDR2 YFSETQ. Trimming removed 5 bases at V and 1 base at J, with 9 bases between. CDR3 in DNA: TGCGCCAGCAGTACAGACGGGAACACTGAAGCTTTCTTT. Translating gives CASSTDGNTEAFF.

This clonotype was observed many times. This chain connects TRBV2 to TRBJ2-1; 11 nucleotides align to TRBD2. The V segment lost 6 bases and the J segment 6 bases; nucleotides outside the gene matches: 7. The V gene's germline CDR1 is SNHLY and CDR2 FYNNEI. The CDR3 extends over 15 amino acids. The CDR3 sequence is CASSRDGLAGNEQFF. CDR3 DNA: TGTGCCAGCAGCCGTGACGGACTAGCGGGCAATGAGCAGTTCTTC.

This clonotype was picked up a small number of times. The CDR3 coding sequence is TGCGCCAGCAGCCAAGTGATAGGTACCGGGGAGCTGTTTTTT. Translation gives CASSQVIGTGELFF. V gene TRBV4-1 combines with J gene TRBJ2-2, with D unclear. CDR3 length equals 14 residues. The V end was cut by 1 base, the J end by 5 bases, with 8 bases between. CDR1 and CDR2 from the germline V gene are MGHRA and YSYEKL.

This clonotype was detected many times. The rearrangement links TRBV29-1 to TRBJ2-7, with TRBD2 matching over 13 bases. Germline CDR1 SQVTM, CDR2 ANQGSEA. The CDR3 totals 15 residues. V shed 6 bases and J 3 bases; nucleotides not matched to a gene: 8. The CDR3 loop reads CSVSIGTSGNYEQYF. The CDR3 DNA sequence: TGCAGCGTGTCAATCGGGACTAGCGGGAACTACGAGCAGTACTTC.

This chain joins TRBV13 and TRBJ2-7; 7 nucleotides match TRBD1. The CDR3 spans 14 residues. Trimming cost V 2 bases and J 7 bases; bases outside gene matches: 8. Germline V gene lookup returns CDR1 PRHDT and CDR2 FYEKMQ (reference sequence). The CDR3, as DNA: TGTGCCAGCAGCTTAAGAGCGGCAGGGGGAGAGCAGTACTTC. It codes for CASSLRAAGGEQYF.

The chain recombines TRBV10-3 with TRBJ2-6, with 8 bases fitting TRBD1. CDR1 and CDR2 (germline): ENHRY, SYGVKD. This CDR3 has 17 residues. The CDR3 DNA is TGTGCTAACCAAAGGGGGCAGGGGGCAGGTGGGGCCAACGTCCTGACTTTC. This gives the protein CANQRGQGAGGANVLTF.

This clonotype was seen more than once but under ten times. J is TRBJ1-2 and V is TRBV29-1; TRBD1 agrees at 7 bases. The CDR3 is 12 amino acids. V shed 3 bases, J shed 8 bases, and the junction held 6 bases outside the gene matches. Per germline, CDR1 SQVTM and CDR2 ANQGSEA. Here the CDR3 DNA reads TGCAGCGTTGATCCCGGACAGGAGGGCTACACCTTC. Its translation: CSVDPGQEGYTF.

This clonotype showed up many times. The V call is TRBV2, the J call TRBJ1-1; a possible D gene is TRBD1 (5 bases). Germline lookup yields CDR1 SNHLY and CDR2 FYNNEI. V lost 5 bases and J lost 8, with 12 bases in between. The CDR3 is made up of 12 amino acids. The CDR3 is CASSYRNSEAFF. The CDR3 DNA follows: TGTGCCAGCAGTTACAGGAATTCCGAAGCTTTCTTT.

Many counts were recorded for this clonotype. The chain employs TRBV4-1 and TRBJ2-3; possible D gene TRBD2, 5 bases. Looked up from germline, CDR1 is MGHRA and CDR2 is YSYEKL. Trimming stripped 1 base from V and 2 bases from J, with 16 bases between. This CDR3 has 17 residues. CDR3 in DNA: TGCGCCAGCAGCCAAGGTCCGACCGGGGTTCTCACAGATACGCAGTATTTT. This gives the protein CASSQGPTGVLTDTQYF.

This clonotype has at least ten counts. The DNA for the CDR3 is TGTGCCAGCAGTACCGGGACTAGCGGGATAACAGATACGCAGTATTTT. It specifies CASSTGTSGITDTQYF. The rearrangement joins TRBV27 to TRBJ2-3, with 13 bases that match TRBD2. Germline V gene sequence: CDR1 MNHEY, CDR2 SMNVEV (reference sequence). J gave up 3 bases and V 5 bases, and 5 bases lay outside the gene matches. This CDR3 spans 16 amino acids.

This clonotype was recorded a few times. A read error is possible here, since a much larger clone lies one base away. CDR3 coding DNA: TGTGCCAGCTCACCACAGACAGCCCAAGAGACCCAGTACTTC. It yields the protein CASSPQTAQETQYF. The genes are TRBV18 and TRBJ2-5, with D tentatively TRBD1 (5 bases). This CDR3 is built from 14 residues. Trimming cost V 1 base and J 1 base, with 7 bases left between them. Germline V CDR1 and CDR2: KGHSH, LQKENI.

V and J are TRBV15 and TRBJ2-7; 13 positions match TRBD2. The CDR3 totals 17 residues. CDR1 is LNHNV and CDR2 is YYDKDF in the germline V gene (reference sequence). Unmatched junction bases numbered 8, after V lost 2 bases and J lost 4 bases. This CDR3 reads CATSRPWTSGSVYEQYF. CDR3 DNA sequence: TGTGCCACCAGCAGACCATGGACTAGCGGGAGTGTTTACGAGCAGTACTTC.

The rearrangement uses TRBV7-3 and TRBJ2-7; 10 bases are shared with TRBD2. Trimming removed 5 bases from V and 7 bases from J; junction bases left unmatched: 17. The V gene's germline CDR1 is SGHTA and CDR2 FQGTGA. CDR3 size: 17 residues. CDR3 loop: CASSPRAGLAGVGEQYF. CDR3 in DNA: TGTGCCAGCAGCCCCAGGGCAGGTCTAGCGGGAGTGGGTGAGCAGTACTTC.

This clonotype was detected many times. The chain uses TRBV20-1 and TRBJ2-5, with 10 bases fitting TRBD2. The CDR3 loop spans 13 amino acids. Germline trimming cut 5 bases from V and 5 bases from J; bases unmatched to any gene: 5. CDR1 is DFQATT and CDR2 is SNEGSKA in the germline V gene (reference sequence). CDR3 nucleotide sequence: TGCAGTGCTCCTAGCGGGAGCAAGGAGACCCAGTACTTC. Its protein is CSAPSGSKETQYF.

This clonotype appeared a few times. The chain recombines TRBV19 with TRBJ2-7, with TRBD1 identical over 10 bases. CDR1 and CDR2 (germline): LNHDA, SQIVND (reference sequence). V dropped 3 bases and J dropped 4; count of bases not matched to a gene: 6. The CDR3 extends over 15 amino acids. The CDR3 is CASSIGTGEPYEQYF. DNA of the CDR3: TGTGCCAGTAGTATCGGGACAGGGGAGCCATACGAGCAGTACTTC.

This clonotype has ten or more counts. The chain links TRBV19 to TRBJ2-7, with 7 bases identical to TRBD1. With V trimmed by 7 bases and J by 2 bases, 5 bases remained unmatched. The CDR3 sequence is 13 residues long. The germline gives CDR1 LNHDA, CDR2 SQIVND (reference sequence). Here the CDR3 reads CASNSGQTYEQYF. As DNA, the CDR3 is TGTGCCAGTAATTCGGGACAGACCTACGAGCAGTACTTC.

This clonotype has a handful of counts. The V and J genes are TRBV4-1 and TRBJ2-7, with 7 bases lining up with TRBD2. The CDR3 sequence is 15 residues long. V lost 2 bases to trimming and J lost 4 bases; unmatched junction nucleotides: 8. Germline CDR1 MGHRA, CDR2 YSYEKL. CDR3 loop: CASSQRLAQFYEQYF. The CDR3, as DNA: TGCGCCAGCAGCCAAAGACTAGCACAATTTTACGAGCAGTACTTC.

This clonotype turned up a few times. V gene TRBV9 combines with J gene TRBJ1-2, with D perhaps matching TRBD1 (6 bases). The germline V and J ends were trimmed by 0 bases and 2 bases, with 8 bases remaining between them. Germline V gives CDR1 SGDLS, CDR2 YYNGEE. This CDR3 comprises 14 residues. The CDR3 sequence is CASSVEQGNYGYTF. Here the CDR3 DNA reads TGTGCCAGCAGCGTAGAACAGGGCAACTATGGCTACACCTTC.

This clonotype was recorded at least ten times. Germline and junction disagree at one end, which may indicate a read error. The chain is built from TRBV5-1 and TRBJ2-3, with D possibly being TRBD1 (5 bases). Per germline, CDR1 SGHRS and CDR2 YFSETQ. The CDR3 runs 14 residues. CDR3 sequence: CASSLDTSTDTQYF. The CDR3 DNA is TGTGCCAGCAGCCTGGACACTAGCACAGATACGCAGTATTTT.

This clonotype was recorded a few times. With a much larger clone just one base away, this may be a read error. CDR3 protein: CASSRGDIAGPLTYNEQFF. The CDR3 DNA follows: TGTGCCAGCAGCCGAGGAGATATAGCGGGACCACTAACCTACAATGAGCAGTTCTTC. The rearrangement joins TRBV3-1 to TRBJ2-1; 8 bases are a match to TRBD2. CDR1 is LGHDT and CDR2 is YNNKEL in the germline V gene (reference sequence). V dropped 4 bases and J dropped 2; count of bases not matched to a gene: 16. The CDR3 is 19 amino acids.

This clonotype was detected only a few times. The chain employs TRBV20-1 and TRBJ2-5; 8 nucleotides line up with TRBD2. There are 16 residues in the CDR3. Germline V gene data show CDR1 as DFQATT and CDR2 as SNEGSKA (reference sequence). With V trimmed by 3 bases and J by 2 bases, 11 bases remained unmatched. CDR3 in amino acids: CSARGPGLGLQETQYF. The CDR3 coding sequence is TGCAGTGCTAGGGGACCGGGACTAGGGCTACAAGAGACCCAGTACTTC.

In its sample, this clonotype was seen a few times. The CDR3 sequence is CASQGGSNEKLFF. As DNA, the CDR3 is TGTGCCTCCCAGGGGGGTTCTAATGAAAAACTGTTTTTT. This chain links TRBV7-8 with TRBJ1-4, with TRBD1 matching 7 bases. With V trimmed by 11 bases and J by 3 bases, 6 bases remained unmatched. The germline gives CDR1 SGHVS, CDR2 FQNEAQ. This CDR3 is built from 13 residues.

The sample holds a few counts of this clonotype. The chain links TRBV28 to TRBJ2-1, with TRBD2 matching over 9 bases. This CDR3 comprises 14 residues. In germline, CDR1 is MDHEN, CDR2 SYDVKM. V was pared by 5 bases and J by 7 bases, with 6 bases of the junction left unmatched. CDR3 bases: TGTGCCAGCAGTCTTAGCGGGAGTCTTAATGAGCAGTTCTTC. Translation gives CASSLSGSLNEQFF.

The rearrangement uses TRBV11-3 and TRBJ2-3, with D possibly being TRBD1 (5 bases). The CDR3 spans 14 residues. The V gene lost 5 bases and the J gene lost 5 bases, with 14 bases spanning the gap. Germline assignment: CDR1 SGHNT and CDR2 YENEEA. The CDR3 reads CASSRIGAGDTQYF. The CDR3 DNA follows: TGTGCCAGCAGCAGAATAGGGGCTGGAGATACGCAGTATTTT.

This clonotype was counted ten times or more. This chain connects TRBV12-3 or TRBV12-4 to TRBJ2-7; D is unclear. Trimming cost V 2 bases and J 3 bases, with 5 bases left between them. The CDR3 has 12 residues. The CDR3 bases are TGTGCCAGCAGTTTAAGACGCTACGAGCAGTACTTC. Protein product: CASSLRRYEQYF.